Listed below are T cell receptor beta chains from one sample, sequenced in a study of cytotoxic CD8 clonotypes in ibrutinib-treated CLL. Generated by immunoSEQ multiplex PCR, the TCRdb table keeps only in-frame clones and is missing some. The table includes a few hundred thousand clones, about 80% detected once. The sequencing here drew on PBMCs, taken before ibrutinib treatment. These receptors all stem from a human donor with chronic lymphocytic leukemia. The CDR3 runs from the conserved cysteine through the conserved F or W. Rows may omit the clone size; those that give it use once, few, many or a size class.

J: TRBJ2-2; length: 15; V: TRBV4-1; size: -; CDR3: CASSQVLAGAGELFF
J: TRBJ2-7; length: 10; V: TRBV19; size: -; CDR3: CAGGRREQYF
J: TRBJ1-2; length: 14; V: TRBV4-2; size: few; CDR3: CASSQVGQSDGYTF
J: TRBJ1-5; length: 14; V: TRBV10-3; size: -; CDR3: CAISERYQNQPQHF
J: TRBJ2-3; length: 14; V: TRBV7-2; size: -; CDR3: CASSRRGLTDTQYF
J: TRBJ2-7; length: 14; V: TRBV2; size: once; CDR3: CASSTRDGAYEQYF
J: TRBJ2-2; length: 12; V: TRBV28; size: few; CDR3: CASSTPTGELFF
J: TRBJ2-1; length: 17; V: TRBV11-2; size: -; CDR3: CASSLALMVVPYNEQFF
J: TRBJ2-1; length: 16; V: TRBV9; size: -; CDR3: CASSVAVAGVKNEQFF
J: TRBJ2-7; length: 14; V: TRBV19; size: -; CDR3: CASSSQGIEGEQYF
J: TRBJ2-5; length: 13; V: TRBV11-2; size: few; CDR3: CASSPNLQETQYF
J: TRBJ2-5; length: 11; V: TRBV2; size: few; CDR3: CASSTLETQYF
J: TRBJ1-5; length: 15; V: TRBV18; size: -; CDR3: CASSPGQALNQPQHF
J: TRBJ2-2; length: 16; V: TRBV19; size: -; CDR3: CASSIRGRVYTGELFF
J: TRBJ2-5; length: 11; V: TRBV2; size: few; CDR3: CASSAQETQYF
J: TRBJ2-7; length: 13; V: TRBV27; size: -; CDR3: CASSLSRKGEQYF
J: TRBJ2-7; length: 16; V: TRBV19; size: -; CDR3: CASSAQTSGSGYEQYF
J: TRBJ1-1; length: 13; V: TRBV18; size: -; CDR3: CASSPDQSTEAFF
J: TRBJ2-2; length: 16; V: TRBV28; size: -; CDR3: CASWFGTSGKTGELFF
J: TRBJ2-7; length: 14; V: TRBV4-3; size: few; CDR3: CASSQDLQSYEQYF
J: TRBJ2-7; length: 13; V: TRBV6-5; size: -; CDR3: CASRKLGSYEQYF
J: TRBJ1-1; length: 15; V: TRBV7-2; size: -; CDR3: CASSQQGLGNTEAFF
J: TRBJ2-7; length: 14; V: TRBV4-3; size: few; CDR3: CASSQVAGPYEQYF
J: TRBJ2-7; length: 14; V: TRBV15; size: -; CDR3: CATSRVAGNYEQYF
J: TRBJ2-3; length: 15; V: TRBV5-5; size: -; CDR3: CASSLLAGDADTQYF
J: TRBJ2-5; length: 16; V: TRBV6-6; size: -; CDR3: CASSHPARGGSETQYF
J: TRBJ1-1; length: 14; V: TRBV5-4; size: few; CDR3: CASSLLSVNTEAFF
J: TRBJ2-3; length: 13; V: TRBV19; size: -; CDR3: CASSELSTDTQYF
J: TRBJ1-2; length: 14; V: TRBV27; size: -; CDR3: CASSLSEANYGYTF
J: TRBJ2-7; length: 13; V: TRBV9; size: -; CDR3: CASSVAGVGEQYF
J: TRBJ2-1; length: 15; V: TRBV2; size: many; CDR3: CASSEKSSGTVEQFF
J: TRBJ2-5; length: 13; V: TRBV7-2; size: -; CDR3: CASSLSGQETQYF
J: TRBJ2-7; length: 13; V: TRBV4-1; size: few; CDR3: CASSQGHLYEQYF
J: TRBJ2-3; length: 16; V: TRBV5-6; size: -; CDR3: CASSKTGTANTDTQYF